This TCR beta chain was documented in a study of T cell changes during pregnancy in multiple sclerosis. Trimming pared 5 bases from V and 0 bases from J, leaving 13 bases between. CDR1 MNHEY and CDR2 SVGAGI come from the germline V gene. The CDR3 runs to 15 residues. Profiled with immunoSEQ multiplex PCR; TCRdb holds only in-frame clones, not every one. The sample holds almost 65,000 clones, about 90% seen once. The TCR originated in a female donor with multiple sclerosis, enrolled in a pregnancy study. The chain recombines TRBV6-5 with TRBJ1-2; a possible D gene is TRBD1 (6 bases). The specimen comprised peripheral blood, sampled in the first trimester of pregnancy. The CDR3 bases are TGTGCCAGCAGTCGCGACAGGATATCTAACTATGGCTACACCTTC. This encodes CASSRDRISNYGYTF.